Listed below are T cell receptor beta chains from one sample, sequenced in a study of blood T cell repertoires in COVID-19. This table comes from immunoSEQ multiplex PCR, and its TCRdb copy is limited to in-frame clones, with some not included. The table lists 250,000 or so clones, around 83% of them singletons, with approximately 1.4% in the top ten. The sample taken for sequencing was peripheral blood. The receptor set was obtained from a woman aged 40 to 50 who had recovered from COVID-19. Each CDR3 is given with its conserved first and last residue. Each record gives: clone size, D gene, V gene, CDR3 length, J gene, CDR3 DNA, CDR3 protein. A D gene is named only where the DNA matches it firmly. A row's size may be missing; if present it is once, few, many or a size class.

-	TRBD1	TRBV6-1	14	TRBJ1-5	TGTGCCAGCAGTGAGGGGACAGGTCTAAAGCCCCAGCATTTT	CASSEGTGLKPQHF
-	-	TRBV20-1	10	TRBJ2-1	TGCAGTGCTAGAGTCGAGGAGCAGTTCTTC	CSARVEEQFF
-	TRBD2	TRBV3-1/TRBV3-2	18	TRBJ2-2	TGTGCCAGCAGCCCCTGGACTAGCGGGGAAGGGGGCACCGGGGAGCTGTTTTTT	CASSPWTSGEGGTGELFF
-	-	TRBV6-2/TRBV6-3	15	TRBJ2-1	TGTGCCAGCAGTCGGGACACTTTTTCCTACAATGAGCAGTTCTTC	CASSRDTFSYNEQFF
-	-	TRBV15	15	TRBJ1-1	TGTGCCACCAGCAGAGATGGTGAGCCGAACACTGAAGCTTTCTTT	CATSRDGEPNTEAFF
-	-	TRBV5-1	15	TRBJ1-2	TGCGCCAGCAGCGAATCAGGGTCCCTCATGAATGGCTACACCTTC	CASSESGSLMNGYTF
few	-	TRBV29-1	13	TRBJ1-5	TGCAGCGTTGGCGGCAATAGCAATCAGCCCCAGCATTTT	CSVGGNSNQPQHF
-	-	TRBV3-1/TRBV3-2	17	TRBJ1-6	TGTGCCAGCAGCCAAGATCGGGGGGGCTGGGATAATTCACCCCTCCACTTT	CASSQDRGGWDNSPLHF
-	-	TRBV7-9	13	TRBJ1-1	TGTGCCAGCAGCTTTAGCTTGAACACTGAAGCTTTCTTT	CASSFSLNTEAFF
-	-	TRBV6-1	15	TRBJ2-7	TGTGCCAGCAGTGAAGCGGGCAGGGTGGTCTACGAGCAGTACTTC	CASSEAGRVVYEQYF
-	-	TRBV19	10	TRBJ1-2	TGTGCCAGCCGAGACTATGGCTACACCTTC	CASRDYGYTF
-	-	TRBV5-1	14	TRBJ2-7	TGCGCCAGCAGCTTGATGTGGGGCCCCTACGAGCAGTACTTC	CASSLMWGPYEQYF